This T cell receptor beta chain comes out of a study of blood T cell repertoires in COVID-19 (dated by TCRdb to 2018 to 2021). In terms of the full investigation: Collaborator samples came from the United States, Italy and Spain and covered acute and convalescent phases of COVID-19. The material from the prospective study consisted of cDNA or gDNA derived from T cells, B-cell-depleted T cells, or PBMCs. The dataset comprised deeply sampled blood TCRbeta repertoires from subjects exposed to, actively infected with, or recovered from COVID-19. A freely available public database, intended as a resource for researchers studying the immune response to SARS-CoV-2, is where the repertoires were released. The samples were drawn from two sources: the first 160 participants of the ongoing ImmuneRACE study, and fewer than 1,500 subjects contributed by 6 global collaborators. The sample metadata nearly always contained a de-identified subject ID, COVID-19 status, age in years and sex. Where available, HLA class I and class II types were taken from metadata supplied by the sample provider and were not determined by assay-based typing. Findings and caveats that apply to the study as a whole: How much clinical and demographic metadata was included differed by source and by participant, and the metadata was provided uncurated.

Collaborating institutions collected whole blood in K2EDTA tubes following their own protocols. For TCRbeta analysis, collaborators shipped samples as frozen whole blood, isolated PBMCs, or DNA extracted from either of those sample types. TCRbeta CDR3 regions were amplified from genomic DNA by means of the immunoSEQ Assay, a bias-controlled multiplex PCR. On the study's bioinformatics: Nucleated cell counts per sample were estimated from amplification of reference gene primers within the assay. To quantify the absolute abundance of each unique TCRbeta CDR3 rearrangement, sequence reads were collapsed and filtered. Productive Simpson clonality was computed per sample as the square root of Simpson's diversity index over productive rearrangements. Imported from immuneACCESS, the table was reduced by TCRdb to in-frame sequences with V and J called. These copies leave out some clones; in studies compared against another copy, an unresolved V gene accounts for under half, and the cause of the remainder is not known. D and trimming come from the DNA, and the V and J calls and clone size come from that table. The sample records 130,000 to 150,000 clones, roughly 80% of which are singletons. The top ten constitute about 40% of the sample.

Comment on this clone: Its specific antigen is unknown. It has no much larger one-base neighbor in the sample; base qualities were not kept.

V drops 0 bases and J drops 0 bases, leaving 15 bases in between. CDR1 and CDR2 were assigned from the germline V gene as ENHRY and SYGVKD. The CDR3 numbers 18 residues from cysteine through phenylalanine. The DNA shown is the 54-base CDR3, in frame from base 1. The chain is assembled from TRBV10-3 and TRBJ1-3; the D gene is possibly TRBD1, with 6 bases matching. This receptor was taken from a human donor in a cohort sampled during active COVID-19. Sequenced sample: peripheral blood. The CDR3 region reads CAISESFGQISSGNTIYF. The DNA sequence reads TGTGCCATCAGTGAGTCATTTGGACAGATAAGCTCTGGAAACACCATATATTTT.